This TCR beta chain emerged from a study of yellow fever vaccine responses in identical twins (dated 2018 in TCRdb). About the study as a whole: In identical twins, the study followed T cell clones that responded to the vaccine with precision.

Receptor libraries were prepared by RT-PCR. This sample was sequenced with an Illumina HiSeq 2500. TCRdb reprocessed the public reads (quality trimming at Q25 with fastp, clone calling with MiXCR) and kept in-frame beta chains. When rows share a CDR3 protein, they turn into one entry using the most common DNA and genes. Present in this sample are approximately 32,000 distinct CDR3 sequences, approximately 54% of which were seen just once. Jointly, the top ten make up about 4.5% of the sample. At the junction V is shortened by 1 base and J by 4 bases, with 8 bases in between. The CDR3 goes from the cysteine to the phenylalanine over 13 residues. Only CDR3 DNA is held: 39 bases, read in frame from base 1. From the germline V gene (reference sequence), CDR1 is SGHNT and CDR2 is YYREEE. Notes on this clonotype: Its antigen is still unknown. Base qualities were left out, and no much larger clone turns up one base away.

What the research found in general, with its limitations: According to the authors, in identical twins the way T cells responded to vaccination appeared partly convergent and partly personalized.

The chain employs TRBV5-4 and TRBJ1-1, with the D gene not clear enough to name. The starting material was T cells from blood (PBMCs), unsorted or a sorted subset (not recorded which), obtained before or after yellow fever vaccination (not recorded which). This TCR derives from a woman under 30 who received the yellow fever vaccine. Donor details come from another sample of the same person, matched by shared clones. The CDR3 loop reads CASSLYTSTEAFF. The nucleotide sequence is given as TGTGCCAGCAGCTTGTATACGAGCACTGAAGCTTTCTTT.